This T cell receptor (beta chain) was observed in a study of T cells after yellow fever vaccination. Study-level findings and limits: Within FACS-sorted repertoires, abundant clonotypes contaminating from the bulk population could be present. Only a small proportion of the clonotypes turned up in both the CD4 and the CD8 compartments, likely arising from convergent recombination.

In its sample, this clonotype was seen many times. Production of TCR cDNA was by 5'RACE template switching, which also added a universal primer site and UMIs. TCRdb reprocessed the 5' RACE reads with MiXCR, giving one entry per CDR3 protein. The table records about 46,000 distinct CDR3 sequences, roughly 6.4% of them present only once. The germline CDR1 and CDR2 sequences are SGHTA and FQGTGA. The CDR3 runs to 15 residues. Trimming removed 3 bases at V and 4 bases at J, with 14 bases between. The chain joins TRBV7-3 to TRBJ2-3; either TRBD1 or TRBD2 may supply D (5 bases each). The TCR comes from a man aged 25-45 years who received the YFV17D yellow fever vaccine. The starting material was PBMCs, either bulk or a sorted T-cell subset (CD4+, CD8+, memory, or dextramer-sorted; not recorded which), obtained 45 days after the yellow fever booster vaccination. The CDR3 reads CASSLRGPGADTQYF. The CDR3 DNA sequence: TGTGCCAGCAGCTTGAGGGGTCCAGGAGCAGATACGCAGTATTTT.